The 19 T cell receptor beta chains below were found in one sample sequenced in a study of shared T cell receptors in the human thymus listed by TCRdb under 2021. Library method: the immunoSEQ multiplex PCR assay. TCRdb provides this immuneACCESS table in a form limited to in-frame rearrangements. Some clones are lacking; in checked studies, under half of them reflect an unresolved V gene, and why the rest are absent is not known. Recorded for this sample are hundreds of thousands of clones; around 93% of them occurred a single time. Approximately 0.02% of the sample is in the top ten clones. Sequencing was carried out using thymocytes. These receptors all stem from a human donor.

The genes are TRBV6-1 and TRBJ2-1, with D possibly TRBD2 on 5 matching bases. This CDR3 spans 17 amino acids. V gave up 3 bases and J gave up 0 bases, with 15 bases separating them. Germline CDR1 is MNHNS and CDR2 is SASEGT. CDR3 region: CASSELASRSSYNEQFF. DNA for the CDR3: TGTGCCAGCAGTGAGTTAGCTAGCAGGAGCTCCTACAATGAGCAGTTCTTC.

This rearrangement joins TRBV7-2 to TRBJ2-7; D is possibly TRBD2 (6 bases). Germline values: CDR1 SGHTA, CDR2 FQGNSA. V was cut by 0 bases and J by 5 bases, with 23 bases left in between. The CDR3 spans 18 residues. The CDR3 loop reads CASSLARGMRGKKHEQYF. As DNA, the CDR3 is TGTGCCAGCAGCTTAGCTCGGGGGATGCGGGGTAAGAAGCACGAGCAGTACTTC.

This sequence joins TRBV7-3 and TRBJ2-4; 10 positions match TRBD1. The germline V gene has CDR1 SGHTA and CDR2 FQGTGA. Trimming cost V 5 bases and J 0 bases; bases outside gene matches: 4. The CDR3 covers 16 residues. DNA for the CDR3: TGTGCCAGCAGCCCAGGACAGGGGGTAGCCAAAAACATTCAGTACTTC. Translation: CASSPGQGVAKNIQYF.

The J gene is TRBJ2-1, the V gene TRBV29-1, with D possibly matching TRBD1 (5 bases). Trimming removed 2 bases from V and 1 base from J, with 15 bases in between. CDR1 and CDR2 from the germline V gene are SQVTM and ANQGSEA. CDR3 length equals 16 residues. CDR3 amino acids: CSVEYPRAGSYNEQFF. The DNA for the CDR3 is TGCAGCGTTGAATATCCCCGGGCAGGGTCCTACAATGAGCAGTTCTTC.

The CDR3 sequence: CASTLGLSYEQYF. CDR3 coding DNA: TGTGCCAGCACCTTGGGGCTTTCCTACGAGCAGTACTTC. The chain couples TRBV28 to TRBJ2-7; D might be TRBD1 (5 bases). Germline V gene data show CDR1 as MDHEN and CDR2 as SYDVKM. The CDR3 has 13 residues. The V end was cut by 7 bases, the J end by 1 base, with 11 bases between.

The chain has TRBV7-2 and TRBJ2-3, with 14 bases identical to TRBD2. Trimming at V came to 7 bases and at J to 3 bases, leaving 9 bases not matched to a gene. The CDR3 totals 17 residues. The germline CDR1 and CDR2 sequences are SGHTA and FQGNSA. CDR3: CASIPGTSGRGTDTQYF. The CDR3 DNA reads TGTGCCAGCATCCCGGGGACTAGCGGGAGAGGTACAGATACGCAGTATTTT.

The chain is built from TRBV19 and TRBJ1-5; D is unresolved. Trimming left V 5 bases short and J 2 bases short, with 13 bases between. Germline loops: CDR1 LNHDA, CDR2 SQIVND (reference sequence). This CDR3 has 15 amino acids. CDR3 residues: CASSFYDYGNQPQHF. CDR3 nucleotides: TGTGCCAGTAGTTTTTACGATTACGGCAATCAGCCCCAGCATTTT.

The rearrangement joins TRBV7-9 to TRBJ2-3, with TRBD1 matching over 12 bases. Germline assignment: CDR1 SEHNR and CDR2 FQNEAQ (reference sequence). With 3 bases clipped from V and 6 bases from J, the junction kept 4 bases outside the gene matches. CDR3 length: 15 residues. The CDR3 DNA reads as TGTGCCAGCAGCTTGGGACAGGGGGCGCGGGATACGCAGTATTTT. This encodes CASSLGQGARDTQYF.

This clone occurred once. The CDR3 here is CASKGGMGLVYNEQFF. DNA for the CDR3: TGTGCCAGCAAGGGGGGAATGGGACTAGTATACAATGAGCAGTTCTTC. The chain is built from TRBV28 and TRBJ2-1; 8 bases map to TRBD2. V lost 7 bases, J lost 4 bases, and 12 bases stayed unmatched. The CDR3 length is 16 residues. CDR1 is MDHEN, CDR2 SYDVKM, per germline.

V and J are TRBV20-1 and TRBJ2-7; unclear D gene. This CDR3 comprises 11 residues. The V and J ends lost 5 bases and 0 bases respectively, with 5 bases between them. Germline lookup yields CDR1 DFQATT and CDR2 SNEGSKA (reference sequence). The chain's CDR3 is CSALPSYEQYF. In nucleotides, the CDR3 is TGCAGTGCTTTACCCTCCTACGAGCAGTACTTC.

In nucleotides, the CDR3 is TGCGCCAGCAGCTTGAGGGAACTCCTCCATAGGTTGAATGAGCAGTTCTTC. Its translation: CASSLRELLHRLNEQFF. The V and J genes are TRBV5-1 and TRBJ2-1; D is undetermined. V shed 1 base and J shed 7 bases, with 21 bases lying between them. From germline, CDR1 is SGHRS and CDR2 YFSETQ. This CDR3 is 17 amino acids long.

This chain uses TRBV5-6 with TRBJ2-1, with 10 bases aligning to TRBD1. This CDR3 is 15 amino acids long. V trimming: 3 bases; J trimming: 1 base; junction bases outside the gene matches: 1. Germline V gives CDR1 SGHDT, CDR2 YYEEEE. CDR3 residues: CASSSDRGSYNEQFF. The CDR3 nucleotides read TGTGCCAGCAGCTCGGACAGGGGGTCCTACAATGAGCAGTTCTTC.

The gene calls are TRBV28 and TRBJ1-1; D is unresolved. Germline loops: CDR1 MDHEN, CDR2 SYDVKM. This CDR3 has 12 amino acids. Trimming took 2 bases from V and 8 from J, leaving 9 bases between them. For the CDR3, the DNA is TGTGCCAGCAGTTTAGCCCTCGAAGAAGCTTTCTTT. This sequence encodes CASSLALEEAFF.

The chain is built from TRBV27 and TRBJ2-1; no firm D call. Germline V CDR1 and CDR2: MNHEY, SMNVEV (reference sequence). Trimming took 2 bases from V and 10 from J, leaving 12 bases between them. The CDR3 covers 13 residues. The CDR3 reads CASSLSPFREQFF. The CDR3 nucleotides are TGTGCCAGCAGTTTAAGCCCTTTCCGGGAGCAGTTCTTC.

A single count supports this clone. CDR3 DNA sequence: TGTGCCAGCAGTTTAGGGGGGGCCCGGGGGAGCACTGAAGCTTTCTTT. It yields the protein CASSLGGARGSTEAFF. The chain is built from TRBV28 and TRBJ1-1; tentatively, D is TRBD1 (6 bases). Germline V gene data show CDR1 as MDHEN and CDR2 as SYDVKM. Deletions cut 2 bases from V and 4 bases from J, with 17 bases between. This CDR3 is built from 16 residues.

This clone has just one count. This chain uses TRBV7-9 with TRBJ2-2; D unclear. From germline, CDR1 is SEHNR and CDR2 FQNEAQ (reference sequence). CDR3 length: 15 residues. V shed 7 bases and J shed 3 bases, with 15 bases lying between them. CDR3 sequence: CASTPQASDTGELFF. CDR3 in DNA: TGTGCCAGCACCCCTCAAGCAAGCGACACCGGGGAGCTGTTTTTT.

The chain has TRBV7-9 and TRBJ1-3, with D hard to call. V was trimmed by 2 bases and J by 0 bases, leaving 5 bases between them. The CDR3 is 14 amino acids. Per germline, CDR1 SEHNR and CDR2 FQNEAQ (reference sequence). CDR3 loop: CASSLIRSGNTIYF. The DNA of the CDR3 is TGTGCCAGCAGCTTAATCCGCTCTGGAAACACCATATATTTT.

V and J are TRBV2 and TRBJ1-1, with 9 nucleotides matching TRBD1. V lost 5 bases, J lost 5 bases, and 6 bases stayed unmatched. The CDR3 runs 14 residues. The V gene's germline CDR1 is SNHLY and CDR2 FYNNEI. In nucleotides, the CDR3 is TGTGCCAGCAGTTTGGGACAGGGTTTAACTGAAGCTTTCTTT. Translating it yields CASSLGQGLTEAFF.

CDR3 residues: CASSQDSRGTFPYEQYF. In DNA, the CDR3 is TGCGCCAGCAGCCAAGATTCAAGGGGGACCTTTCCCTACGAGCAGTACTTC. J is TRBJ2-7 and V is TRBV4-3, with D possibly TRBD1 on 6 matching bases. V lost 0 bases to trimming and J lost 2 bases, with 17 bases between them. Per the germline V gene, CDR1 is LGHNA and CDR2 is YSLEER. CDR3 size: 17 residues.